The clone carrying this T cell receptor (beta chain) was found once. Its antigen is still unknown. Other DNA sequences in the sample encode the same CDR3. Deletions cut 6 bases from V and 3 bases from J, with 8 bases between. The CDR3 spans 12 residues. Germline V CDR1 and CDR2: SEHNR, FQNEAQ (reference sequence). The authors loaded roughly 200 ng DNA, 27,000 or so T cell genomes, into sorted-subset replicate PCRs. Here immunoSEQ multiplex PCR was the method, and the copy in TCRdb shows in-frame clones only, minus some. The table has some 980,000 clones, approximately 80% seen once; the top ten hold about 1.5%. The sample originates from a study of shared clonotypes between healthy human individuals. Study-level findings and limits: With a handful of donors compared, approximately 5% of naive CD4 clonotypes were shared. Represented genetic and exposure-history diversity was restricted by having few donors. The rarefaction results pointed to incomplete sorted-subset sequencing despite large depth.

The V call is TRBV7-9, the J call TRBJ1-1; no firm D call. Sequencing was carried out using memory CD4+ T cells sorted from blood. Subset indicated: CD45RA-negative fraction. The receptor comes from a man younger than 35 in good health. The CDR3 DNA reads TGTGCCAGCAGTCGCCGGGACACTGAAGCTTTCTTT. Its translation is CASSRRDTEAFF.